The sequence of this TCR beta chain was determined in a study of PD-L1 blockade in urothelial cancer. Trimming took off 0 bases at V and 3 bases at J, with 11 bases between the two ends. From germline, CDR1 is LNHNV and CDR2 YYDKDF (reference sequence). There are 16 residues in the CDR3. Clones were sequenced by immunoSEQ multiplex PCR, and TCRdb holds only the in-frame ones, with some missing. The sample yields 35,000 to 40,000 clones, 70% to 85% seen once. The sample was PBMCs, taken around atezolizumab (anti-PD-L1) treatment. The chain joins TRBV15 to TRBJ1-4; a possible D gene is TRBD1 (6 bases). The TCR originated in a man in his 60s with urothelial cancer. In DNA, the CDR3 is TGTGCCACCAGCAGAGATCGGCCAGGGGCTAATGAAAAACTGTTTTTT. Its protein is CATSRDRPGANEKLFF.